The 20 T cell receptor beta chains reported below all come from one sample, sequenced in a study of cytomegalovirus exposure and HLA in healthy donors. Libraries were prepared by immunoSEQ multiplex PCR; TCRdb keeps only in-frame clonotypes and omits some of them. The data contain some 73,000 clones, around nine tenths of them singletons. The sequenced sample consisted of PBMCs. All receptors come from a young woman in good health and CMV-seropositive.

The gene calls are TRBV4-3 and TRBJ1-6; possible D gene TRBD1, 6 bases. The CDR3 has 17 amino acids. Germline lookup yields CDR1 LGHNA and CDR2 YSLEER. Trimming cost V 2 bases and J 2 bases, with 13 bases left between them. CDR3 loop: CASSQPAAGAYNSPLHF. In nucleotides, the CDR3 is TGCGCCAGCAGCCAACCGGCGGCAGGGGCCTATAATTCACCCCTCCACTTT.

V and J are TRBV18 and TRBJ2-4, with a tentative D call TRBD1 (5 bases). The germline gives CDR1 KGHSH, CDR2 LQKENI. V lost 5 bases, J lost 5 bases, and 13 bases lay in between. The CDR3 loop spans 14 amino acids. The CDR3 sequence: CASSSQDRQNIQYF. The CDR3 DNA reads TGTGCCAGCTCATCCCAAGACAGACAAAACATTCAGTACTTC.

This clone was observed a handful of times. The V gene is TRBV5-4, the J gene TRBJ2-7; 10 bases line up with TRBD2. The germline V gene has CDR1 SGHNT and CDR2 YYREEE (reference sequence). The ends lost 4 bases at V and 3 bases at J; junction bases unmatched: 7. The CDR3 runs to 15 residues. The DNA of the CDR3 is TGTGCCAGCAGCAGAATAGCGGGAGGAGACTACGAGCAGTACTTC. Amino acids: CASSRIAGGDYEQYF.

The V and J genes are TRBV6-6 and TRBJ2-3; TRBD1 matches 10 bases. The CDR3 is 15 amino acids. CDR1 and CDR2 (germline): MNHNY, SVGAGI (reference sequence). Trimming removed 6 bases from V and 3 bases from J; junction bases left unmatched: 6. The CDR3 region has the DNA TGTGCCAGCAGACCCCGGGACAGGGGAACAGATACGCAGTATTTT. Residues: CASRPRDRGTDTQYF.

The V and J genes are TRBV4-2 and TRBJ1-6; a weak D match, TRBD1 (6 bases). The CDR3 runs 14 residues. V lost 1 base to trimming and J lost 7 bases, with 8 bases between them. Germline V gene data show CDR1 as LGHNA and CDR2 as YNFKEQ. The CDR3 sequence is CASSQAGGNSPLHF. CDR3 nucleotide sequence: TGTGCCAGCAGCCAAGCGGGGGGCAATTCACCCCTCCACTTT.

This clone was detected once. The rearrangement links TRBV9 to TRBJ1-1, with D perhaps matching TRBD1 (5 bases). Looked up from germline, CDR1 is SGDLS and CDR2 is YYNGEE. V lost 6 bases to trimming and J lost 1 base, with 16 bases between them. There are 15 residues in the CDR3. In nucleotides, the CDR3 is TGTGCCAGCAACTTAAACGGACACCGGAACACTGAAGCTTTCTTT. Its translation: CASNLNGHRNTEAFF.

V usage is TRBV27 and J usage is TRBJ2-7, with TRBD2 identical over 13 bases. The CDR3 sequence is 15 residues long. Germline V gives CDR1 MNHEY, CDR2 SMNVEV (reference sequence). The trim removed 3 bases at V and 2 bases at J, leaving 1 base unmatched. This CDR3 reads CASSFGTSGTYEQYF. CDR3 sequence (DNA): TGTGCCAGCAGTTTCGGGACTAGCGGGACCTACGAGCAGTACTTC.

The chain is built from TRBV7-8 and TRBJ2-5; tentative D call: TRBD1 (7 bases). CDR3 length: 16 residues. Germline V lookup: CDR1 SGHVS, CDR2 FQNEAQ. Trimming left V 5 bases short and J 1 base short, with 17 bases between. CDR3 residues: CASSPRRDSFQETQYF. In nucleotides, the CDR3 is TGTGCCAGCAGCCCGAGGCGGGACAGCTTCCAAGAGACCCAGTACTTC.

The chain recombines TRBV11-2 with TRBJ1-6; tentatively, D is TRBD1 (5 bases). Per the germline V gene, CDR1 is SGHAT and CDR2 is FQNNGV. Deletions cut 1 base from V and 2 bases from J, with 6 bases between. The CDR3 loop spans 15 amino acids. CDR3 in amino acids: CASSLGGAYNSPLHF. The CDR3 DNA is TGTGCCAGCAGCTTAGGGGGGGCCTATAATTCACCCCTCCACTTT. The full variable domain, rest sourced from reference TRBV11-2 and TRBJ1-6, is EAGVAQSPRYKIIEKRQSVAFWCNPISGHATLYWYQQILGQGPKLLIQFQNNGVVDDSQLPKDRFSAERLKGVDSTLKIQPAKLEDSAVYLCASSLGGAYNSPLHFGNGTRLTVT.

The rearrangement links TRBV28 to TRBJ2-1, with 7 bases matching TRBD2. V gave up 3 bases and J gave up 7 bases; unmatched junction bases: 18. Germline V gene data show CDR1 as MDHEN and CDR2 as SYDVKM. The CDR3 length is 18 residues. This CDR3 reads CASSLRDMGGDSWNEQFF. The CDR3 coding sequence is TGTGCCAGCAGTTTGCGAGATATGGGAGGGGATAGTTGGAATGAGCAGTTCTTC. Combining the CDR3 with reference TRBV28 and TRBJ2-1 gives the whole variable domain DVKVTQSSRYLVKRTGEKVFLECVQDMDHENMFWYRQDPGLGLRLIYFSYDVKMKEKGDIPEGYSVSREKKERFSLILESASTNQTSMYLCASSLRDMGGDSWNEQFFGPGTRLTVL.

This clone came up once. CDR3 loop: CASSQDMMRGTEAFF. CDR3 DNA: TGCGCCAGCAGCCAAGATATGATGCGCGGTACTGAAGCTTTCTTT. This chain connects TRBV4-1 to TRBJ1-1; D unclear. Trimming left V 0 bases short and J 5 bases short, with 13 bases between. The CDR3 covers 15 residues. Germline CDR1 is MGHRA and CDR2 is YSYEKL.

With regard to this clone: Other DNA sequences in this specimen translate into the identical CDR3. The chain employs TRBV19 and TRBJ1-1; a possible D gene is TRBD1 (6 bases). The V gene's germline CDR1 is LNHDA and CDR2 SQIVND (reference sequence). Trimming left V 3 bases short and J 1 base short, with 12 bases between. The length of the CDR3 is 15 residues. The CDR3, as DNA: TGTGCCAGTAGTATTATGGGACATACGAACACTGAAGCTTTCTTT. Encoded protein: CASSIMGHTNTEAFF.

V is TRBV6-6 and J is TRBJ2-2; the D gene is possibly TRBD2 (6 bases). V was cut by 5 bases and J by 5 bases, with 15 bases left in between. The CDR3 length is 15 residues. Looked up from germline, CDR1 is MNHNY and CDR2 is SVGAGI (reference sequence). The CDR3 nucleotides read TGTGCCAGCAGTAATGGCGGGGTATATACCGGGGAGCTGTTTTTT. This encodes CASSNGGVYTGELFF.

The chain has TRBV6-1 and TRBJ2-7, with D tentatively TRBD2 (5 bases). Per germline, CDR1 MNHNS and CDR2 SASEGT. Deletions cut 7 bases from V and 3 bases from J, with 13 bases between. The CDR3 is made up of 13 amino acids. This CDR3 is CASKSGSYYEQYF. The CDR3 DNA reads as TGTGCCAGCAAATCGGGAAGCTACTACGAGCAGTACTTC.

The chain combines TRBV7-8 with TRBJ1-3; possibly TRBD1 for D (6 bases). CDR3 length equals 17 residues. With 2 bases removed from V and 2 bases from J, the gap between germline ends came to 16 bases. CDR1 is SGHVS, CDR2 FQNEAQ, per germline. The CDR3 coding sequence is TGTGCCAGCAGCTTACGACCAGCAGGGGACACTGGAAACACCATATATTTT. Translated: CASSLRPAGDTGNTIYF.

CDR3 nucleotide sequence: TGTGCCAGCAGACGACTAGCGGCTAGCACAGATACGCAGTATTTT. Its protein product is CASRRLAASTDTQYF. This chain links TRBV6-6 with TRBJ2-3, with 9 positions matching TRBD2. Per germline, CDR1 MNHNY and CDR2 SVGAGI (reference sequence). This CDR3 is built from 15 residues. V shed 6 bases and J 0 bases; nucleotides not matched to a gene: 4.

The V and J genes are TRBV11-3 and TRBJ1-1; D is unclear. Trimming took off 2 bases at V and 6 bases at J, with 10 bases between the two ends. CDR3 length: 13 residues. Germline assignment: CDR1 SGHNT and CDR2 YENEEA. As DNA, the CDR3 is TGTGCCAGCAGCTTAAACCAAGCCGCTGAAGCTTTCTTT. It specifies CASSLNQAAEAFF.

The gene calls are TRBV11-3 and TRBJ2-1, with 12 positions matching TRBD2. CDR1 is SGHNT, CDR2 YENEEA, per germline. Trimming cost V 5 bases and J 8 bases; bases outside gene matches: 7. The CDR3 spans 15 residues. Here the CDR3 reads CASSKRLAGVDEQFF. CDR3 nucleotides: TGTGCCAGCAGCAAAAGACTAGCGGGGGTGGATGAGCAGTTCTTC.

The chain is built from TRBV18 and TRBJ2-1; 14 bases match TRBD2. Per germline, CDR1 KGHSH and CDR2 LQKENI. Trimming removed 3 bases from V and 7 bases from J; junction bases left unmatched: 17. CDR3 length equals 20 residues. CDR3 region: CASSPPNGLAGGVFGNEQFF. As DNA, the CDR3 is TGTGCCAGCTCACCTCCAAACGGACTAGCGGGAGGCGTTTTCGGGAATGAGCAGTTCTTC.

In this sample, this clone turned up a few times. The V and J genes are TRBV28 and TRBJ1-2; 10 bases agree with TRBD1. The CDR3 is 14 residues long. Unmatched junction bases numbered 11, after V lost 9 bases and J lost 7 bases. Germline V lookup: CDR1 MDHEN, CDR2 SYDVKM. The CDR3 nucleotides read TGTGCCAGTTCCCAGGGACAGGGGACGAGTGGCTACACCTTC. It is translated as CASSQGQGTSGYTF.